These 16 T cell receptor beta chains were sequenced from one sample in a study of blood T cell repertoires in COVID-19. Method: immunoSEQ multiplex PCR; TCRdb's copy keeps in-frame clones and lacks some. The repertoire includes about 460,000 clones, about 88% of them detected once, and approximately 8% sits in the top ten. Sequenced: PBMCs or T cells enriched from blood (not recorded which). The receptors were sampled from a woman between 55 and 75 years old who had recovered from COVID-19.

The gene calls are TRBV7-2 and TRBJ2-1, with D uncertain. The V and J ends lost 1 base and 0 bases respectively, with 7 bases between them. CDR3 size: 15 residues. Germline lookup yields CDR1 SGHTA and CDR2 FQGNSA. The chain's CDR3 is CASSLGALSYNEQFF. The CDR3 nucleotides are TGTGCCAGCAGCTTAGGGGCCCTCTCCTACAATGAGCAGTTCTTC.

CDR3: CASSFRVPEQFF. The CDR3 DNA is TGTGCCAGCAGCTTTCGGGTCCCGGAGCAGTTCTTC. The rearrangement uses TRBV3-1 (or the pseudogene TRBV3-2) and TRBJ2-1, with no clear D. This CDR3 contains 12 residues. Trimming shortened V by 5 bases and J by 10 bases, and 12 bases separated the two germline ends. From germline, CDR1 is LGHDT and CDR2 YNNKEL (reference sequence).

J is TRBJ1-5 and V is TRBV10-3, with D hard to call. Trimming left V 10 bases short and J 0 bases short, with 13 bases between. The germline gives CDR1 ENHRY, CDR2 SYGVKD. This CDR3 is 14 amino acids long. The CDR3 sequence: CATRQDSSNQPQHF. The CDR3 DNA reads as TGTGCCACCAGGCAGGATTCTAGCAATCAGCCCCAGCATTTT.

CDR3 region: CASSPGQLNGYTF. CDR3 nucleotides: TGTGCCAGCTCACCAGGACAGTTGAATGGCTACACCTTC. This sequence joins TRBV18 and TRBJ1-2; weak D call: TRBD1 (6 bases). Trimming took 2 bases from V and 6 from J, leaving 10 bases between them. The germline gives CDR1 KGHSH, CDR2 LQKENI. This CDR3 is built from 13 residues.

The chain links TRBV29-1 to TRBJ1-1, with a weak D call TRBD1 (5 bases). Germline loops: CDR1 SQVTM, CDR2 ANQGSEA. The CDR3 contains 12 residues. Trimming pared 8 bases from V and 3 bases from J, leaving 13 bases between. The CDR3 here is CSPQGLDTEAFF. DNA of the CDR3: TGCAGCCCCCAGGGTTTGGACACTGAAGCTTTCTTT.

The DNA for the CDR3 is TGTGCCAGTACCCCCGGTTGGTTAGCGGGGGTTGAGCAGTACTTC. Its translation is CASTPGWLAGVEQYF. The chain couples TRBV19 to TRBJ2-7; 9 nucleotides line up with TRBD2. Germline V gene sequence: CDR1 LNHDA, CDR2 SQIVND (reference sequence). This CDR3 has 15 amino acids. Trimming took 7 bases from V and 7 from J; bases not matched to a gene: 14.

J is TRBJ1-5 and V is TRBV19; tentative D call: TRBD1 (5 bases). V lost 9 bases and J lost 7, with 10 bases in between. CDR3 length: 11 amino acids. The germline V gene has CDR1 LNHDA and CDR2 SQIVND (reference sequence). The CDR3 sequence: CASGGEQPQHF. The CDR3, as DNA: TGTGCCAGCGGGGGGGAACAGCCCCAGCATTTT.

The chain combines TRBV12-5 with TRBJ2-1; 8 bases match TRBD1. Unmatched junction bases numbered 16, after V lost 7 bases and J lost 8 bases. The germline V gene has CDR1 LGHNT and CDR2 FRNRAP. CDR3 length equals 16 residues. The CDR3 protein is CASAPRAGGVADEQFF. CDR3 nucleotide sequence: TGTGCTAGTGCTCCCAGGGCAGGGGGCGTCGCCGATGAGCAGTTCTTC.

CDR3 in amino acids: CASSGGTGEQPQHF. The CDR3 coding sequence is TGTGCCAGCAGTGGTGGGACAGGGGAGCAGCCCCAGCATTTT. V gene TRBV2 combines with J gene TRBJ1-5; TRBD1 matches at 10 bases. Germline V gives CDR1 SNHLY, CDR2 FYNNEI. The CDR3 is 14 amino acids. The J segment lost 7 bases and the V segment lost 4 bases, leaving 4 bases of the junction unmatched.

This chain joins TRBV7-9 and TRBJ1-1, with TRBD1 matching over 9 bases. CDR3 length: 13 amino acids. The V gene end was trimmed by 5 bases and the J gene end by 7 bases; junction bases not matched to a gene: 5. The germline V gene encodes CDR1 SEHNR and CDR2 FQNEAQ (reference sequence). The CDR3: CASSADRGDEAFF. In nucleotides, the CDR3 is TGTGCCAGCAGCGCGGACAGGGGAGATGAAGCTTTCTTT.

This rearrangement joins TRBV11-2 to TRBJ1-2; 9 bases map to TRBD1. Trimming took 4 bases from V and 6 from J; bases not matched to a gene: 6. The CDR3 covers 14 residues. Germline V lookup: CDR1 SGHAT, CDR2 FQNNGV. CDR3 in DNA: TGTGCCAGCAGCTCGGACAGGGGAGGGGATGGCTACACCTTC. Translation gives CASSSDRGGDGYTF.

The genes are TRBV24-1 and TRBJ1-2, with 7 bases that match TRBD1. This CDR3 is built from 14 residues. The junction had 5 bases not matched to a gene; V was cut back by 5 bases and J by 3 bases. CDR1 is KGHDR, CDR2 SFDVKD, per germline. The CDR3 nucleotides read TGTGCCACCAGTGGTCAGGGGGACGACTATGGCTACACCTTC. As protein: CATSGQGDDYGYTF.

CDR3 protein: CASSFSDREAFF. The CDR3 region has the DNA TGCGCCAGCAGCTTTTCCGACAGGGAAGCTTTCTTT. The V and J genes are TRBV5-1 and TRBJ1-1; TRBD1 might be the D (6 bases). V was trimmed by 2 bases and J by 8 bases, leaving 10 bases between them. CDR3 length: 12 residues. Germline CDR1 reads SGHRS; CDR2 reads YFSETQ.

The CDR3 DNA is TGTGCCAGCAGTGACCCCGTTCCGGACAGGGTCGAGCAGTACGTC. It translates to CASSDPVPDRVEQYV. The chain carries TRBV6-4 and TRBJ2-7; 8 nucleotides agree with TRBD1. The germline gives CDR1 MRHNA, CDR2 SNTAGT. The CDR3 is 15 residues long. Germline trimming cut 2 bases from V and 6 bases from J; bases unmatched to any gene: 9.

With regard to this clone: Other nucleotide sequences in the sample specify the same CDR3. This chain links TRBV6-5 with TRBJ1-2; D may be TRBD1 (5 bases). CDR3 length: 14 residues. Germline CDR1 MNHEY, CDR2 SVGAGI. Trimming pared 2 bases from V and 3 bases from J, leaving 10 bases between. CDR3 protein: CASSYGGGDYGYTF. CDR3 nucleotide sequence: TGTGCCAGCAGTTACGGGGGAGGGGACTATGGCTACACCTTC.

This sequence joins TRBV3-1 (or the pseudogene TRBV3-2) and TRBJ2-3; 7 bases are a match to TRBD2. Germline lookup yields CDR1 LGHDT and CDR2 YNNKEL (reference sequence). V gave up 0 bases and J gave up 6 bases; unmatched junction bases: 9. The CDR3 runs 16 residues. For the CDR3, the DNA is TGTGCCAGCAGCCAAGAGTTGAGCGGGGTCGGGGATACGCAGTATTTT. Protein: CASSQELSGVGDTQYF.